The TCR beta chain under discussion was sequenced for a study of OX40 agonist ivuxolimab in advanced cancers. General observations from the study: Low normalized T-cell clonal expansion was also seen in some nonresponders.

Blood was sampled at baseline, cycle 4 day 1, and cycle 7 day 1. Sequencing used immunoSEQ multiplex PCR; TCRdb keeps in-frame clones, though not all of them. The sample yields under 100,000 clones, approximately 92% seen once. Germline values: CDR1 SGDLS, CDR2 YYNGEE. The V gene end was trimmed by 0 bases and the J gene end by 0 bases; junction bases not matched to a gene: 3. The length of the CDR3 is 15 residues. For this clone: Its specificity is not known.

This chain connects TRBV9 to TRBJ2-7, with 7 bases that match TRBD2. This TCR derives from an adult with an advanced solid tumor such as melanoma, head and neck, liver or kidney cancer. Sequenced here: CD4+ or CD8+ T cells sorted from blood, sampled in a trial of the OX40 agonist ivuxolimab. CDR3 protein: CASSVDGGGSYEQYF. DNA for the CDR3: TGTGCCAGCAGCGTAGACGGCGGGGGCTCCTACGAGCAGTACTTC.